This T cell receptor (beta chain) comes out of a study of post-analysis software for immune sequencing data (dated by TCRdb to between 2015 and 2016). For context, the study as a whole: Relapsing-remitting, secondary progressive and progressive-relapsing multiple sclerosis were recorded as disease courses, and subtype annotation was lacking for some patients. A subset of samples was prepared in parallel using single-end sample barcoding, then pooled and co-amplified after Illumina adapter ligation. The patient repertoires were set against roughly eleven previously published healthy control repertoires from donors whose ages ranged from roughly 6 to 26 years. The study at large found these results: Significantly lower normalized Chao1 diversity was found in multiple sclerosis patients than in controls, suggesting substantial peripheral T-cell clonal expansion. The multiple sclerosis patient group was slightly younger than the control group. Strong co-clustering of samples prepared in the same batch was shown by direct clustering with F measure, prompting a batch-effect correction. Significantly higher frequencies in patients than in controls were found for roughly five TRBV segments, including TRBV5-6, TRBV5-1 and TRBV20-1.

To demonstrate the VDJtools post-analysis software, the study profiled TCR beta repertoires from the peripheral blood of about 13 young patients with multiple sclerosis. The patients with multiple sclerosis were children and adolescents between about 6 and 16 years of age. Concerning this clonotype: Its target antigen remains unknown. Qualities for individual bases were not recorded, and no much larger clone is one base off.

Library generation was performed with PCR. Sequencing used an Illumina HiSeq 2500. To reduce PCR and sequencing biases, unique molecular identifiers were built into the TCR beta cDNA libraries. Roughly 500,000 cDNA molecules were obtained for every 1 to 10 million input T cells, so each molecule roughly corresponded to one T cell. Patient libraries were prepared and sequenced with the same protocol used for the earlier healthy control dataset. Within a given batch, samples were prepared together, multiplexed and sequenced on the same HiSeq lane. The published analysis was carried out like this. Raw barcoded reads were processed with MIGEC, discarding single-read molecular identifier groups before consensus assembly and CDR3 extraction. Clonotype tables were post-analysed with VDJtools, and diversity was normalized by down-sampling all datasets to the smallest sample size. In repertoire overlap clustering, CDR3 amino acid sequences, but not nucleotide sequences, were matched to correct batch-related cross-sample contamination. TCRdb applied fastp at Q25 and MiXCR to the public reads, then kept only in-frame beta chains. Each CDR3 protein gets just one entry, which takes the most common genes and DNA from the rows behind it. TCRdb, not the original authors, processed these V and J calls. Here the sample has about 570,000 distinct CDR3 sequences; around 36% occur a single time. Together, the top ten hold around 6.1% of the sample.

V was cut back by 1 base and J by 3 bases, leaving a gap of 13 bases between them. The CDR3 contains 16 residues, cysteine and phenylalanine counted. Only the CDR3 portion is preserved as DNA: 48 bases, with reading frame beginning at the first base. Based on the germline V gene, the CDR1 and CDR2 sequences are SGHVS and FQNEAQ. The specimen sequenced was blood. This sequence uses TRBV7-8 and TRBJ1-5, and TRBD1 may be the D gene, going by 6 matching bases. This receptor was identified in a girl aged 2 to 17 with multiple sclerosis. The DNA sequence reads TGTGCCAGCAGCTTAGTGCGGACAGCGTACAATCAGCCCCAGCATTTT. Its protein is CASSLVRTAYNQPQHF.